This is a list of T cell receptor beta chains from one sample in a study of T cell repertoires in cytomegalovirus infection. TCRdb fed the reads into MiXCR, producing one record per CDR3 protein. Among hundreds of thousands of distinct CDR3 sequences listed, 42% were seen once. Their cognate antigens are unknown. The sequencing used cultured PBMCs, collected from culture after CMV antigen stimulation. The receptors derive from a human donor in good health (CMV status not recorded). Some clones in this sample may be carry-over from other donors' samples. Both conserved end residues are part of each CDR3. Each record gives: J gene, V gene, CDR3 length, clone size, CDR3 protein. Only some rows state a clone size, as once, few, many or a class for expanded clones.

>TRBJ2-1|TRBV10-3|15|-
CAIRSSGNIYNEQFF
>TRBJ2-4|TRBV7-2|16|few
CASSLTHWLAKNIQYF
>TRBJ2-4|TRBV7-2|17|-
CASSLGQRGVAKNIQYF
>TRBJ2-1|TRBV12-3/TRBV12-4|13|few
CASRAGRYNEQFF
>TRBJ1-4|TRBV7-1|21|-
CASRNTSPGTGEKGTNEKLFF
>TRBJ2-5|TRBV5-6|14|once
CASSLVEFQETQYF
>TRBJ2-1|TRBV7-2|15|once
CASSLEVSTRDRQFF
>TRBJ2-5|TRBV7-6|14|few
CASSLAGGSETQYF
>TRBJ2-7|TRBV6-1|15|-
CASSEGPGYSYEQYF
>TRBJ1-3|TRBV7-9|14|-
CASSLGGTQNTIYF
>TRBJ2-7|TRBV11-2|16|-
CASSSPRDRGSLEQYF
>TRBJ2-5|TRBV7-2|13|-
CASSLPSVETQYF
>TRBJ2-1|TRBV5-4|16|-
CASSSTSGGEYNEQFF
>TRBJ1-3|TRBV6-8|17|-
CASSYSGTGVAGNTIYF
>TRBJ2-2|TRBV12-3/TRBV12-4|17|-
CASWGAIQRGYTGELFF
>TRBJ2-5|TRBV7-2|17|few
CASSLGVGTSGQETQYF
>TRBJ2-1|TRBV7-6|13|-
CASSLEATEEQFF
>TRBJ1-2|TRBV7-4|14|-
CASSPAQSGYGYTF
>TRBJ1-3|TRBV7-2|15|-
CASRSGTGLGNTIYF
>TRBJ1-5|TRBV6-1|16|few
CASSDEGGYSNQPQHF
>TRBJ2-5|TRBV24-1|14|-
CATAGTGERETQYF
>TRBJ2-1|TRBV20-1|14|-
CSASFVTGGQEQFF
>TRBJ1-2|TRBV7-9|17|-
CASSSTTGTGGGYGYTF
>TRBJ2-7|TRBV10-3|16|-
CAISDPLAGGFYEQYF
>TRBJ2-1|TRBV6-2/TRBV6-3|12|few
CASKARIDEQFF
>TRBJ2-3|TRBV2|14|few
CASMTSENTDTQYF
>TRBJ2-2|TRBV23-1|15|once
CASIGDRGLTGELFF
>TRBJ2-5|TRBV20-1|12|-
CSARTNGETQYF